Listed below are T cell receptor beta chains from one sample, sequenced in a study of glioma-infiltrating T cells after dendritic cell vaccination. The assay was immunoSEQ multiplex PCR, and TCRdb's table has in-frame clones only and misses some. The data hold about 92,000 clones, with over 75% observed a single time. The specimen was blood, collected before dendritic cell vaccination. Source of these receptors: a human donor with glioblastoma. CDR3s leave out the opening cysteine and the closing phenylalanine or tryptophan.

j_gene: TRBJ1-5
v_gene: TRBV27
CDR3aa: ASSPESSNQPQH

j_gene: TRBJ1-5
v_gene: TRBV6-5
CDR3aa: ASSSGQGTRQPQH

j_gene: TRBJ2-2
v_gene: TRBV28
CDR3aa: ASRTQTGELF

j_gene: TRBJ2-7
v_gene: TRBV5-4
CDR3aa: ASSLRASSGSLGEQY

j_gene: TRBJ1-2
v_gene: TRBV2
CDR3aa: ASSEAGRRGRYGYT

j_gene: TRBJ2-1
v_gene: TRBV19
CDR3aa: ASSIQASGSSEQF

j_gene: TRBJ1-1
v_gene: TRBV10-3
CDR3aa: AISPTTGGETEAF

j_gene: TRBJ1-6
v_gene: TRBV15
CDR3aa: ATSRGGQPINSPLH

j_gene: TRBJ1-5
v_gene: TRBV19
CDR3aa: ASLPPGGSNQPQH

j_gene: TRBJ2-7
v_gene: TRBV19
CDR3aa: ASSLGTNYEQY

j_gene: TRBJ2-2
v_gene: TRBV7-9
CDR3aa: ASSFTPTVPANTGELF

j_gene: TRBJ2-1
v_gene: TRBV5-6
CDR3aa: ASSLVVGAPISNEQF

j_gene: TRBJ2-1
v_gene: TRBV5-1
CDR3aa: ASSLGQGNNEQF

j_gene: TRBJ1-5
v_gene: TRBV11-2
CDR3aa: ASSLGQGSQPQH

j_gene: TRBJ1-2
v_gene: TRBV18
CDR3aa: ASSPPSIGTGLNYGYT

j_gene: TRBJ2-7
v_gene: TRBV5-6
CDR3aa: ASSKSTGFNYEQY

j_gene: TRBJ1-5
v_gene: TRBV7-6
CDR3aa: ASSARENSNQPQH

j_gene: TRBJ2-2
v_gene: TRBV12-2
CDR3aa: ASRPLRELF

j_gene: TRBJ2-7
v_gene: TRBV5-4
CDR3aa: ASRPDRASYEQY

j_gene: TRBJ1-5
v_gene: TRBV6-9
CDR3aa: ASSSLPGTVSSQPQH

j_gene: TRBJ2-1
v_gene: TRBV5-4
CDR3aa: ASSSLYEQF

j_gene: TRBJ1-4
v_gene: TRBV4-1
CDR3aa: ASSHSQAAELF

j_gene: TRBJ2-4
v_gene: TRBV5-5
CDR3aa: ASSSSEGGNIQY

j_gene: TRBJ2-1
v_gene: TRBV6-5
CDR3aa: ASSYSQDYNEQF

j_gene: TRBJ2-5
v_gene: TRBV5-4
CDR3aa: ASDGGFGTQY

j_gene: TRBJ1-5
v_gene: TRBV6-1
CDR3aa: ASSPTTGLGQPQH

j_gene: TRBJ2-5
v_gene: TRBV27
CDR3aa: ASSFGAGGPETQY

j_gene: TRBJ2-1
v_gene: TRBV28
CDR3aa: ASSGGYNEQF

j_gene: TRBJ2-3
v_gene: TRBV2
CDR3aa: ASNPQQLTDTQY

j_gene: TRBJ1-5
v_gene: TRBV7-2
CDR3aa: ASSSDRGDQPQH

j_gene: TRBJ1-5
v_gene: TRBV19
CDR3aa: ASSIDHGKSNQPQH

j_gene: TRBJ1-5
v_gene: TRBV19
CDR3aa: ASRTGTGGNQPQH

j_gene: TRBJ2-5
v_gene: TRBV18
CDR3aa: ASSIRPSSGSGETQY

j_gene: TRBJ1-5
v_gene: TRBV15
CDR3aa: ATRTGGGSPHQPQH

j_gene: TRBJ2-7
v_gene: TRBV6-5
CDR3aa: ASSYLGQGYEQY

j_gene: TRBJ1-1
v_gene: TRBV7-2
CDR3aa: ASSLGVGVNTEAF

j_gene: TRBJ1-4
v_gene: TRBV2
CDR3aa: ASTPGARANEKLF

j_gene: TRBJ1-5
v_gene: TRBV6-5
CDR3aa: ASSPTTGLGQPQH

j_gene: TRBJ2-7
v_gene: TRBV5-4
CDR3aa: ASSLLQAGASYEQY

j_gene: TRBJ1-1
v_gene: TRBV9
CDR3aa: ASSARLNTEAF

j_gene: TRBJ1-2
v_gene: TRBV5-6
CDR3aa: ASSPGTGKGGYT

j_gene: TRBJ2-7
v_gene: TRBV4-1
CDR3aa: ASSQELAGTSYEQY

j_gene: TRBJ1-2
v_gene: TRBV11-1
CDR3aa: ASSPRQGSFYGYT

j_gene: TRBJ2-1
v_gene: TRBV28
CDR3aa: ASSLLQGNEQF

j_gene: TRBJ2-7
v_gene: TRBV7-6
CDR3aa: ASSKDRYPGFRSYEQY

j_gene: TRBJ2-1
v_gene: TRBV5-8
CDR3aa: ASSLVRGLGNEQF

j_gene: TRBJ2-5
v_gene: TRBV5-3
CDR3aa: ARSTKVPGTSGRYQETQY

j_gene: TRBJ1-6
v_gene: TRBV5-4
CDR3aa: ASSLEGDKRGSPLH

j_gene: TRBJ1-1
v_gene: TRBV11-2
CDR3aa: ASSGPYTPEAF

j_gene: TRBJ1-5
v_gene: TRBV27
CDR3aa: ASRFLRGDSNQPQH

j_gene: TRBJ2-1
v_gene: TRBV27
CDR3aa: ASSAQPGLALDRQF

j_gene: TRBJ2-3
v_gene: TRBV19
CDR3aa: ASSIEGLSGFTSTDTQY

j_gene: TRBJ2-1
v_gene: TRBV5-1
CDR3aa: ASSSSGTGEQF

j_gene: TRBJ2-7
v_gene: TRBV7-8
CDR3aa: ASSQGLATYEQY

j_gene: TRBJ2-7
v_gene: TRBV7-6
CDR3aa: ASSAGLNEQY

j_gene: TRBJ2-3
v_gene: TRBV4-1
CDR3aa: ASSLGTSGGIITQY

j_gene: TRBJ1-1
v_gene: TRBV7-3
CDR3aa: ASSVDRAMNTEAF

j_gene: TRBJ2-3
v_gene: TRBV7-7
CDR3aa: ASSLRSGGTDTQY

j_gene: TRBJ1-2
v_gene: TRBV29-1
CDR3aa: SVGGQGALFNYGYT